This TCR beta chain was identified during a study of T cells in Graves' hyperthyroidism and ophthalmopathy. CDR3 length equals 17 residues. Germline V gene lookup returns CDR1 MNHEY and CDR2 SMNVEV (reference sequence). V was pared by 1 base and J by 4 bases, with 17 bases between. RNA transcripts were the template for amplifying TCR beta CDR3 regions. First-round RT-PCR with HTBI primers amplified the TCR CDR3 region. From the multiplex PCR reads, TCRdb called clonotypes with MiXCR, one entry per CDR3 protein. The sample records fewer than 550,000 distinct CDR3 sequences, approximately 25% being singletons. This clonotype was recorded a few times. Each 10 ml fresh peripheral blood draw supplied the PBMCs.

The V call is TRBV27, the J call TRBJ1-5; no clear D gene. The receptor was derived from a woman between 25 and 40 years old with Graves' ophthalmopathy. The source material was blood. The CDR3 is CASSLYPPGTTNQPQHF. CDR3 in DNA: TGTGCCAGCAGTTTATACCCACCGGGTACGACGAATCAGCCCCAGCATTTT.